These 26 T cell receptor beta chains originate from one sample sequenced in a study of regulatory T cells in long-lasting Graves disease (TCRdb year 2021). According to the study, the label for this sample's time point signals: persistent/refractory GD, antithyroid drugs over 5 years with positive TRAb. For both TCR sequencing and RNA sequencing, RNA was extracted from PBMCs using TRIzol. The library was built by means of multiplex PCR. Sequenced on an Illumina HiSeq 4000. CDR3 regions were amplified by Arm-PCR with iRepertoire HTBI primers to construct TCR beta libraries. TCRdb cleaned the public reads at Q25 with fastp, built clones with MiXCR and kept in-frame beta chains. One record per CDR3 amino acid sequence lists the most common genes and DNA. A total of about 450,000 distinct CDR3 sequences appear in this sample, roughly a quarter of them only once. Over 25% of the sample is taken by the ten largest.

Sequences were derived from peripheral blood mononuclear cells (PBMCs), sampled when the disease was refractory, from a patient treated with antithyroid drugs. These receptors all stem from a female donor with Graves disease.

The gene calls are TRBV2 and TRBJ1-6, with TRBD1 identical over 9 bases. V was clipped by 6 bases and J by 6 bases; unmatched bases: 6. Germline values: CDR1 SNHLY, CDR2 FYNNEI. This CDR3 is built from 15 residues. The DNA for the CDR3 is TGTGCCAGCAGAAAACAGGGGGCTAGTAATTCACCCCTCCACTTT. It specifies CASRKQGASNSPLHF.

This clonotype was seen at least ten times. The gene calls are TRBV18 and TRBJ1-1; 7 nucleotides match TRBD1. Trimming removed 5 bases from V and 1 base from J; junction bases left unmatched: 4. CDR1 and CDR2 (germline): KGHSH, LQKENI. This CDR3 has 14 amino acids. CDR3 protein: CASSLTGTNTEAFF. For the CDR3, the DNA is TGTGCCAGCTCATTGACAGGGACGAACACTGAAGCTTTCTTT.

This clonotype has a count of ten or more. CDR3 bases: TGTGCCAGCAGTGTACTAGATTCCTCCTACGAGCAGTACTTC. This gives the protein CASSVLDSSYEQYF. The gene calls are TRBV2 and TRBJ2-7, with a weak D call TRBD2 (5 bases). The CDR3 consists of 14 residues. Germline-derived CDR1 and CDR2 are SNHLY and FYNNEI. V was trimmed by 4 bases and J by 0 bases, leaving 10 bases between them.

The chain recombines TRBV20-1 with TRBJ2-5, with TRBD2 as a possible D gene (5 bases). The germline V gene has CDR1 DFQATT and CDR2 SNEGSKA (reference sequence). The CDR3 is 13 residues long. V was clipped by 5 bases and J by 5 bases, with 15 bases between them. CDR3 sequence (DNA): TGCAGTGCTGGGAGAGCCCCGGGGGAGACCCAGTACTTC. Protein product: CSAGRAPGETQYF.

The chain links TRBV29-1 to TRBJ2-1; D perhaps matches TRBD1 (5 bases). The V gene lost 7 bases and the J gene lost 2 bases, with 9 bases spanning the gap. The V gene's germline CDR1 is SQVTM and CDR2 ANQGSEA. This CDR3 spans 12 amino acids. The CDR3 nucleotides read TGCAGCGGACAGCAAGCCTACAATGAGCAGTTCTTC. It yields the protein CSGQQAYNEQFF.

This clonotype appeared many times. V usage is TRBV2 and J usage is TRBJ1-5; D is perhaps TRBD1 (6 bases). CDR3 length equals 15 residues. V was trimmed by 6 bases and J by 0 bases, leaving 12 bases between them. Germline loops: CDR1 SNHLY, CDR2 FYNNEI. CDR3 sequence: CASRGQNYSNQPQHF. In DNA form, the CDR3 reads TGTGCCAGCAGAGGACAGAACTATAGCAATCAGCCCCAGCATTTT.

This clonotype was seen only a few times. The chain combines TRBV19 with TRBJ1-1; 9 bases line up with TRBD1. This CDR3 region has 13 residues. CDR1 is LNHDA and CDR2 is SQIVND in the germline V gene (reference sequence). V lost 5 bases and J lost 5; bases outside the gene matches: 3. CDR3 sequence (DNA): TGTGCCAGTAGTGAGGGGACAGGGACTGAAGCTTTCTTT. Translating gives CASSEGTGTEAFF. The whole variable domain, remainder taken from reference TRBV19 and TRBJ1-1, is DGGITQSPKYLFRKEGQNVTLSCEQNLNHDAMYWYRQDPGQGLRLIYYSQIVNDFQKGDIAEGYSVSREKKESFPLTVTSAQKNPTAFYLCASSEGTGTEAFFGQGTRLTVV.

In DNA, the CDR3 is TGCGCCAGCAGCTTATCAGCCCCAAACTATGGCTACACCTTC. Amino acid sequence: CASSLSAPNYGYTF. V gene TRBV5-1 combines with J gene TRBJ1-2, with no clear D. Germline V gives CDR1 SGHRS, CDR2 YFSETQ. The CDR3 totals 14 residues. V dropped 2 bases and J dropped 2 bases, with 10 bases sitting between them.

This clonotype was seen at least ten times. J is TRBJ1-1 and V is TRBV11-2; unclear D gene. This CDR3 comprises 13 residues. CDR1 and CDR2 (germline): SGHAT, FQNNGV. V shed 2 bases and J shed 1 base, with 5 bases lying between them. CDR3 nucleotide sequence: TGTGCCAGCAGCTTATCGTGGAACACTGAAGCTTTCTTT. It translates to CASSLSWNTEAFF.

The chain carries TRBV30 and TRBJ1-1, with D possibly being TRBD1 (5 bases). This CDR3 spans 12 amino acids. The germline CDR1 and CDR2 sequences are GTSNPN and SVGIG (reference sequence). Deletions cut 2 bases from V and 11 bases from J, with 15 bases between. CDR3 DNA sequence: TGTGCCTGGAGTCCCCCGGCAGGGAACGCTTTCTTT. Encoded protein: CAWSPPAGNAFF.

The chain employs TRBV20-1 and TRBJ1-2; TRBD1 is a possible D gene (5 bases). Trimming removed 1 base from V and 2 bases from J, with 11 bases in between. Germline CDR1 and CDR2: DFQATT and SNEGSKA (reference sequence). The CDR3 loop spans 14 amino acids. CDR3 loop: CSARGPGPNYGYTF. In DNA form, the CDR3 reads TGCAGTGCTAGAGGTCCAGGGCCCAACTATGGCTACACCTTC.

This clonotype came up many times. V is TRBV7-2 and J is TRBJ1-6, with 7 bases aligning to TRBD1. In germline, CDR1 is SGHTA, CDR2 FQGNSA. The trim removed 7 bases at V and 9 bases at J, leaving 9 bases unmatched. The CDR3 is made up of 14 amino acids. The chain's CDR3 is CASIRQGVGSPLHF. CDR3 bases: TGTGCCAGCATACGACAGGGCGTAGGTTCACCCCTCCACTTT.

The sample holds many counts of this clonotype. The chain uses TRBV6-6 and TRBJ1-5; D gene ambiguous. CDR3 length equals 18 residues. Germline V gene lookup returns CDR1 MNHNY and CDR2 SVGAGI (reference sequence). Trimming left V 0 bases short and J 0 bases short, with 15 bases between. CDR3 region: CASSYSRTDLYSNQPQHF. CDR3 bases: TGTGCCAGCAGTTACTCGCGGACGGATCTTTATAGCAATCAGCCCCAGCATTTT.

This clonotype has only a few counts. The gene calls are TRBV6-2 or TRBV6-3 and TRBJ1-3; 8 bases are a match to TRBD1. This CDR3 has 15 residues. The J segment lost 2 bases and the V segment lost 5 bases, leaving 5 bases of the junction unmatched. The germline gives CDR1 MNHEY, CDR2 SVGEGT. CDR3 nucleotides: TGTGCCAGCAGTGAAGGGACAGGCACTGGAAACACCATATATTTT. It yields the protein CASSEGTGTGNTIYF.

This clonotype was found many times. The rearrangement links TRBV2 to TRBJ1-5, with a possible D match to TRBD1 (5 bases). The V gene lost 4 bases and the J gene lost 7 bases, with 8 bases spanning the gap. CDR1 SNHLY and CDR2 FYNNEI come from the germline V gene. This CDR3 contains 12 residues. The CDR3 DNA sequence: TGTGCCAGCAGTGTTCAGGGACAGCCCCAGCATTTT. As protein: CASSVQGQPQHF.

This clonotype has a count of ten or more. The V gene is TRBV20-1, the J gene TRBJ1-5, with D hard to call. V was pared by 1 base and J by 4 bases, with 5 bases between. The germline V gene has CDR1 DFQATT and CDR2 SNEGSKA (reference sequence). This CDR3 is built from 12 residues. This chain's CDR3 is CSARGGNQPQHF. CDR3 DNA sequence: TGCAGTGCTAGAGGGGGTAATCAGCCCCAGCATTTT.

This clonotype was found many times. The genes are TRBV6-1 and TRBJ2-7; 9 nucleotides align to TRBD1. This CDR3 region has 15 residues. CDR1 is MNHNS, CDR2 SASEGT, per germline. J lost 6 bases, V lost 2 bases, and 8 bases had no gene match. The CDR3 sequence is CASSEQGTGIGEQYF. The CDR3 DNA follows: TGTGCCAGCAGTGAACAAGGGACAGGGATAGGCGAGCAGTACTTC.

This sequence joins TRBV25-1 and TRBJ1-2; no firm D call. Germline V lookup: CDR1 MGHDK, CDR2 SYGVNS. The ends were cut back, 5 bases at V and 2 bases at J, with 21 bases in the middle. The CDR3 spans 17 residues. Written as DNA, the CDR3 is TGTGCCAGCAGTCGCCAGAAGACCGAAGGCGCGAACTATGGCTACACCTTC. As protein: CASSRQKTEGANYGYTF.

In its sample, this clonotype was seen a few times. This could be a read error, since a much larger clone is one nucleotide away. The rearrangement joins TRBV20-1 to TRBJ2-7, with 8 bases lining up with TRBD2. CDR3 size: 12 residues. Germline values: CDR1 DFQATT, CDR2 SNEGSKA (reference sequence). The CDR3 region is CSANGRAFEQHF. Written as DNA, the CDR3 is TGCAGTGCTAACGGGAGGGCCTTCGAGCAGCACTTC.

V and J are TRBV7-2 and TRBJ1-2; the D is unclear. This CDR3 is built from 13 residues. In germline, CDR1 is SGHTA, CDR2 FQGNSA. V was clipped by 5 bases and J by 4 bases, with 11 bases between them. The CDR3 DNA sequence: TGTGCCAGCAGCCCCGGACCGAGCTATGGCTACACCTTC. This gives the protein CASSPGPSYGYTF.

At least ten counts were recorded for this clonotype. This rearrangement joins TRBV20-1 to TRBJ2-5, with D hard to call. This CDR3 contains 14 residues. The germline V gene has CDR1 DFQATT and CDR2 SNEGSKA (reference sequence). Trimming shortened V by 0 bases and J by 1 base, and 9 bases separated the two germline ends. The CDR3 loop reads CSARDLRLQETQYF. The CDR3 coding sequence is TGCAGTGCTAGAGATTTGCGACTCCAAGAGACCCAGTACTTC.

This clonotype was seen just once. The CDR3 loop is CASKPSGRPNTGELFF. The CDR3 DNA follows: TGTGCCAGCAAGCCCAGCGGGAGACCGAACACCGGGGAGCTGTTTTTT. The chain carries TRBV7-9 and TRBJ2-2, with 8 bases aligning to TRBD2. This CDR3 region has 16 residues. Germline CDR1 is SEHNR and CDR2 is FQNEAQ (reference sequence). Germline trimming cut 7 bases from V and 0 bases from J; bases unmatched to any gene: 7.

Many counts were recorded for this clonotype. The chain joins TRBV20-1 to TRBJ1-5, with unresolved D. V was clipped by 4 bases and J by 0 bases, with 10 bases between them. Germline V gene sequence: CDR1 DFQATT, CDR2 SNEGSKA (reference sequence). The CDR3 runs 14 residues. CDR3 amino acids: CSANARSSNQPQHF. The CDR3, as DNA: TGCAGTGCTAACGCAAGATCTAGCAATCAGCCCCAGCATTTT.

This clonotype has ten or more counts. J is TRBJ1-1 and V is TRBV12-3 or TRBV12-4, with D perhaps matching TRBD1 (5 bases). V was clipped by 3 bases and J by 4 bases, with 9 bases between them. CDR3 length: 13 residues. The CDR3 protein is CASSFREGTEAFF. Here the CDR3 DNA reads TGTGCCAGCAGTTTCAGGGAGGGCACTGAAGCTTTCTTT.

The rearrangement joins TRBV6-2 or TRBV6-3 to TRBJ2-7, with D tentatively TRBD1 or TRBD2 (5 bases each). The CDR3 spans 15 residues. V lost 0 bases and J lost 3, with 12 bases in between. From germline, CDR1 is MNHEY and CDR2 SVGEGT. The CDR3 DNA follows: TGTGCCAGCAGTTACTCGGGCCAGGGACGCTACGAGCAGTACTTC. Encoded protein: CASSYSGQGRYEQYF.

This rearrangement joins TRBV7-2 to TRBJ2-2; D remains unclear. Germline V CDR1 and CDR2: SGHTA, FQGNSA. Trimming shortened V by 5 bases and J by 9 bases, and 22 bases separated the two germline ends. The CDR3 extends over 16 amino acids. The CDR3 DNA reads as TGTGCCAGCAGCCACCGCGAAATAGGGCCAACCCGGGAGCTGTTTTTT. It codes for CASSHREIGPTRELFF.